The 4 T cell receptor beta chains in this list originate from one sample, sequenced in a study of T cells in Graves' hyperthyroidism and ophthalmopathy. TCR beta CDR3 regions were amplified from RNA. An initial round of RT-PCR targeting the TCR CDR3 relied on the HTBI primer set. TCRdb recomputed calls from the multiplex PCR reads with MiXCR, one row per CDR3 protein. The data hold 350,000 or so distinct CDR3 sequences, with around 20% observed a single time. The material sequenced was blood. The receptors shown here come from a woman aged 45-65 years with Graves' hyperthyroidism.

This clonotype has a count of ten or more. One end of the junction does not line up with germline, which may come from a read error. V gene TRBV7-7 combines with J gene TRBJ2-7; D may be TRBD1 (6 bases). Per the germline V gene, CDR1 is SSHAT and CDR2 is FNYEAQ (reference sequence). This CDR3 has 13 residues. The CDR3 reads CASSQGPGKEQYF. The CDR3 nucleotides read TGTGCTAGCAGCCAGGGGCCAGGAAAAGAGCAGTACTTC.

The gene calls are TRBV6-2 or TRBV6-3 and TRBJ1-6; D is unresolved. The germline gives CDR1 MNHEY, CDR2 SVGEGT. The CDR3 length is 15 residues. Between the trimmed V and J ends, which lost 0 bases and 10 bases, there was a span of 13 bases. CDR3 sequence: CASSYSRRGRSPLHF. In nucleotides, the CDR3 is TGTGCCAGCAGTTACTCGAGGCGGGGTCGGTCACCCCTCCACTTT.

This clonotype showed up many times. The chain recombines TRBV3-1 with TRBJ2-1; D ambiguous. CDR3 length: 15 residues. Looked up from germline, CDR1 is LGHDT and CDR2 is YNNKEL (reference sequence). The V end lost 1 base, the J end lost 8 bases, and 15 bases lay between the germline ends. The CDR3 DNA reads as TGTGCCAGCAGCCAAGCCCTCCTCCGTACCCATGAGCAGTTCTTC. Its translation is CASSQALLRTHEQFF.

The V and J genes are TRBV6-2 or TRBV6-3 and TRBJ1-4; 9 nucleotides agree with TRBD1. V lost 6 bases, J lost 7 bases, and 9 bases stayed unmatched. The CDR3 runs 15 residues. Germline loops: CDR1 MNHEY, CDR2 SVGEGT. CDR3 nucleotides: TGTGCCAGCAGACAAAACAGGGGGCGGACTGAAAAACTGTTTTTT. Amino acids: CASRQNRGRTEKLFF.